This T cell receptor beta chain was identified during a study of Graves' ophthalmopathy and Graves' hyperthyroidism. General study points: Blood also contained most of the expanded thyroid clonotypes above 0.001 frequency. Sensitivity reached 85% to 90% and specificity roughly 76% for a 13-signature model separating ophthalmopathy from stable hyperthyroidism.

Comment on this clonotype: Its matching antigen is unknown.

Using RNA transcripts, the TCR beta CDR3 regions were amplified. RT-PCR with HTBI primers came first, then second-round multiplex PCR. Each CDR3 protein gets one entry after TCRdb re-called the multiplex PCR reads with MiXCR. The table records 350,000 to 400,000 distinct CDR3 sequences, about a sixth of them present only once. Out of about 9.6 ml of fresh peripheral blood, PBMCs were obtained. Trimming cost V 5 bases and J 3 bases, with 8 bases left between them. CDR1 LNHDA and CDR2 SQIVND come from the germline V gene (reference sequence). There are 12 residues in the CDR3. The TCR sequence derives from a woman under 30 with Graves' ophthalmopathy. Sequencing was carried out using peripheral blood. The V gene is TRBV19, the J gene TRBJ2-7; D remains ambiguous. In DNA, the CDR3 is TGTGCCAGTAGTGACGGTGGCTACGAGCAGTACTTC. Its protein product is CASSDGGYEQYF.